This TCR beta chain derives from a study of cytomegalovirus exposure and HLA in healthy donors. Overall study findings and caveats: The authors later found HLA-associated TCR beta chains more clonally expanded than equally common others.

Notes on this clone: Its antigen is still unknown.

This CDR3 is 16 amino acids long. Germline V gene sequence: CDR1 SGHNT, CDR2 YYREEE (reference sequence). V was pared by 0 bases and J by 4 bases, with 7 bases of the junction left unmatched. 13 Jbeta primers and 60 Vbeta primers were used for the PCR. Sequencing used immunoSEQ multiplex PCR; TCRdb keeps in-frame clones, though not all of them. The data contain 180,000 or so clones, nearly 80% of them singletons. The chain recombines TRBV5-4 with TRBJ1-3, with 7 bases that match TRBD1. This sequence originates from a female donor in good health and CMV-seronegative. Sequences were obtained from PBMCs. The CDR3 DNA reads TGTGCCAGCAGCTTGGCCGGCAGGGGGAAGGGAAACACCATATATTTT. This codes for CASSLAGRGKGNTIYF.